This T cell receptor (beta chain) was sequenced during a study of blood T cell repertoires in COVID-19. Study-wide context: COVID-19 samples collected from the United States, Italy and Spain covered acute and convalescent phases. PBMCs, B-cell-depleted T cells, or T cells were the source of the cDNA or gDNA that made up the material.

Each participant's cohort was designated according to participant-reported clinical history. Cohort 3 recovery required two negative PCRs, clearance, or symptom resolution. Generated by immunoSEQ multiplex PCR, the TCRdb table keeps only in-frame clones and is missing some. The data show about 250,000 clones, 80% to 90% seen once. Germline V lookup: CDR1 MDHEN, CDR2 SYDVKM. With 5 bases clipped from V and 7 bases from J, the junction kept 5 bases outside the gene matches. The CDR3 loop spans 14 amino acids. This receptor was identified in a woman between 18 and 29 years old who had recovered from COVID-19. Sequences were obtained from PBMCs or T cells enriched from blood (not recorded which). The chain links TRBV28 to TRBJ1-2, with 12 positions matching TRBD1. CDR3 nucleotide sequence: TGTGCCAGCAGTGTTTCGGGACAGGGGGCTGGCTACACCTTC. Translated, it gives CASSVSGQGAGYTF.